One sample yielded the 5 T cell receptor beta chains listed below, sequenced in a study of blood T cells in healthy people across ages (dated by TCRdb to between 2014 and 2017). Library preparation used 5' RACE. The instrument was an Illumina HiSeq 2500. A second PCR of about 7 to 12 cycles was run with a J-beta primer mix and a sample-barcoded 5' primer. Using fastp at Q25 and MiXCR, TCRdb reprocessed the public reads and kept productive beta chains. Rows with a matching CDR3 protein are joined into one entry that keeps the most common DNA and genes. The sample table lists 600,000 or so distinct CDR3 sequences, about 30% of them with a count of one. The ten largest clonotypes hold around 14% of the sample. Sequenced: blood. These TCRs come from a woman aged 80 or over in good health.

This clonotype has at least ten counts. The rearrangement joins TRBV11-1 to TRBJ2-5; TRBD1 aligns across 11 bases. Germline assignment: CDR1 SGHAT and CDR2 FQDESV (reference sequence). Trimming removed 4 bases from V and 5 bases from J; junction bases left unmatched: 6. The CDR3 contains 15 residues. CDR3 region: CASSYGTGGRETQYF. CDR3 DNA sequence: TGTGCCAGCAGCTACGGGACAGGGGGTCGCGAGACCCAGTACTTC.

This clonotype was found many times. The rearrangement links TRBV6-2 or TRBV6-3 to TRBJ2-4; a weak D match, TRBD2 (6 bases). Germline loops: CDR1 MNHEY, CDR2 SVGEGT. This CDR3 contains 16 residues. The V gene lost 5 bases and the J gene lost 3 bases, with 17 bases spanning the gap. Here the CDR3 reads CASSRGTHGGKNIQYF. DNA of the CDR3: TGTGCCAGCAGTCGTGGGACTCATGGGGGCAAAAACATTCAGTACTTC.

This clonotype was counted only a few times. The CDR3 nucleotides read TGTGCCACCAGCAGAGATAAAGGCCCCGCGGGGGAAAAACTGTTTTTT. Translated, it gives CATSRDKGPAGEKLFF. The chain combines TRBV15 with TRBJ1-4; D remains ambiguous. This CDR3 contains 16 residues. V lost 0 bases and J 8 bases, leaving 16 bases between the germline ends. CDR1 LNHNV and CDR2 YYDKDF come from the germline V gene (reference sequence).

The rearrangement links TRBV7-2 to TRBJ2-7; unclear D gene. The CDR3 length is 14 residues. The germline V gene encodes CDR1 SGHTA and CDR2 FQGNSA. Trimming took 1 base from V and 6 from J, leaving 13 bases between them. The CDR3 bases are TGTGCCAGCAGCTTAGTAGGGTTAGGTACCGAGCAGTACTTC. It translates to CASSLVGLGTEQYF.

The chain's CDR3 is CASVKQGIYEQYF. In nucleotides, the CDR3 is TGTGCCAGCGTCAAGCAGGGGATTTACGAGCAGTACTTC. The chain is built from TRBV5-5 and TRBJ2-7; D is possibly TRBD1 (6 bases). V was trimmed by 7 bases and J by 4 bases, leaving 15 bases between them. Germline CDR1 reads SGHKS; CDR2 reads YYEKEE (reference sequence). This CDR3 region has 13 residues.